One and the same sample provided the 23 T cell receptor beta chains below, sequenced in a study of T cell responses to AZD1222 COVID-19 vaccine. Using immunoSEQ multiplex PCR, the repertoire was profiled, and TCRdb retains in-frame clones only, with some absent. The sample lists 100,000 to 140,000 clones, 92% seen once, with about 8.1% in the top ten. The sample was peripheral blood, taken 28 days after the second AZD1222 dose. These receptors were collected from an adult who received the AZD1222 COVID-19 vaccine.

This chain connects TRBV19 to TRBJ1-5; tentative D call: TRBD1 (5 bases). Trimming pared 4 bases from V and 2 bases from J, leaving 15 bases between. CDR3 length: 16 amino acids. Germline assignment: CDR1 LNHDA and CDR2 SQIVND (reference sequence). CDR3 nucleotide sequence: TGTGCCAGTAGTAGCACCCAGGGAAGGGGCAATCAGCCCCAGCATTTT. Residues: CASSSTQGRGNQPQHF.

The chain recombines TRBV2 with TRBJ2-3, with 10 bases identical to TRBD2. The CDR3 length is 15 residues. V lost 4 bases and J lost 1; bases outside the gene matches: 2. Germline V CDR1 and CDR2: SNHLY, FYNNEI. CDR3 sequence (DNA): TGTGCCAGCAGTGGAGCGGGAGGGGGCACAGATACGCAGTATTTT. Protein product: CASSGAGGGTDTQYF.

The chain uses TRBV19 and TRBJ2-3; 9 positions agree with TRBD1. V dropped 9 bases and J dropped 4; count of bases not matched to a gene: 5. This CDR3 spans 13 amino acids. CDR1 and CDR2 from the germline V gene are LNHDA and SQIVND (reference sequence). Written as DNA, the CDR3 is TGTGCCAGCGGACAGGGGAGAGCAGATACGCAGTATTTT. As protein: CASGQGRADTQYF.

This clone was counted between two and nine times. The J gene is TRBJ2-3, the V gene TRBV4-1; D gene uncertain. The length of the CDR3 is 16 residues. CDR1 is MGHRA and CDR2 is YSYEKL in the germline V gene. V was pared by 0 bases and J by 2 bases, with 12 bases between. DNA for the CDR3: TGCGCCAGCAGCCAAGATCGTTCCCGGCACACAGATACGCAGTATTTT. This translates into CASSQDRSRHTDTQYF.

V usage is TRBV28 and J usage is TRBJ1-6; D is perhaps TRBD1 (6 bases). Germline V gives CDR1 MDHEN, CDR2 SYDVKM. Trimming took off 4 bases at V and 9 bases at J, with 16 bases between the two ends. This CDR3 is built from 15 residues. The CDR3 region is CASSSGVGSPSPLHF. For the CDR3, the DNA is TGTGCCAGCAGTTCAGGGGTGGGTAGTCCTTCACCCCTCCACTTT.

The rearrangement links TRBV7-9 to TRBJ2-3; D gene uncertain. Germline V gene data show CDR1 as SEHNR and CDR2 as FQNEAQ (reference sequence). The V end was cut by 3 bases, the J end by 4 bases, with 2 bases between. The CDR3 runs 11 residues. The CDR3 here is CASSFSDTQYF. In DNA form, the CDR3 reads TGTGCCAGCAGCTTCTCAGATACGCAGTATTTT.

CDR3 loop: CRGTLNTEAFF. CDR3 DNA: TGCCGTGGGACGTTGAACACTGAAGCTTTCTTT. The chain recombines TRBV20-1 with TRBJ1-1; a weak D match, TRBD1 (5 bases). The CDR3 sequence is 11 residues long. Germline V gene data show CDR1 as DFQATT and CDR2 as SNEGSKA (reference sequence).

This chain links TRBV6-4 with TRBJ2-2, with D possibly TRBD1 on 6 matching bases. The V gene lost 3 bases and the J gene lost 7 bases, with 9 bases spanning the gap. CDR3 length: 13 amino acids. Germline V gene lookup returns CDR1 MRHNA and CDR2 SNTAGT. The CDR3 here is CASSDQGNGELFF. CDR3 nucleotides: TGTGCCAGCAGTGATCAGGGGAACGGGGAGCTGTTTTTT.

J is TRBJ2-7 and V is TRBV28, with TRBD1 matching over 7 bases. Germline V gene lookup returns CDR1 MDHEN and CDR2 SYDVKM. The CDR3 is 14 residues long. Losses at the gene ends were 6 bases for V and 5 bases for J; bases not matched to a gene: 10. The CDR3 is CASSSGTVAHEQYF. Written as DNA, the CDR3 is TGTGCCAGCAGCTCCGGGACAGTGGCCCACGAGCAGTACTTC.

The chain links TRBV2 to TRBJ1-1, with D hard to call. Trimming cost V 7 bases and J 4 bases, with 7 bases left between them. This CDR3 spans 11 amino acids. CDR1 and CDR2 (germline): SNHLY, FYNNEI. CDR3 DNA: TGTGCCAGCAAAGACCGCACTGAAGCTTTCTTT. As protein: CASKDRTEAFF.

The chain uses TRBV20-1 and TRBJ2-3; 10 bases match TRBD2. Germline V gene sequence: CDR1 DFQATT, CDR2 SNEGSKA (reference sequence). This CDR3 spans 16 amino acids. The junction had 7 bases not matched to a gene; V was cut back by 3 bases and J by 1 base. The DNA of the CDR3 is TGCAGTGCTAGTCTAGCGGGAGTAACTGGCACAGATACGCAGTATTTT. This gives the protein CSASLAGVTGTDTQYF.

The chain recombines TRBV9 with TRBJ1-3; 8 nucleotides agree with TRBD1. Germline V CDR1 and CDR2: SGDLS, YYNGEE. CDR3 size: 15 residues. The J segment lost 2 bases and the V segment lost 3 bases, leaving 4 bases of the junction unmatched. The CDR3 sequence is CASSEHRGTGNTIYF. CDR3 DNA sequence: TGTGCCAGCAGCGAACACAGGGGGACTGGAAACACCATATATTTT.

The J gene is TRBJ1-5, the V gene TRBV24-1; D unclear. Germline-derived CDR1 and CDR2 are KGHDR and SFDVKD. The CDR3 has 10 residues. V was pared by 12 bases and J by 5 bases, with 7 bases between. CDR3 region: CAVGDQPQHF. DNA of the CDR3: TGTGCCGTAGGAGATCAGCCCCAGCATTTT.

The chain is built from TRBV10-2 and TRBJ2-5, with D tentatively TRBD2 (7 bases). Germline V gives CDR1 WSHSY, CDR2 SAAADI. V lost 6 bases and J 4 bases, leaving 30 bases between the germline ends. The CDR3 sequence is 19 residues long. The CDR3 DNA follows: TGCGCCAGCAGACACTCAAAACTGCTCGGGGGGCGCGAAGCAGAGACCCAGTACTTC. It encodes CASRHSKLLGGREAETQYF.

The chain links TRBV30 to TRBJ1-3; tentatively, D is TRBD1 (6 bases). Germline values: CDR1 GTSNPN, CDR2 SVGIG (reference sequence). The germline V and J ends were trimmed by 0 bases and 0 bases, with 12 bases remaining between them. This CDR3 region has 16 residues. The CDR3 is CAWSVGATYSGNTIYF. The CDR3 DNA reads as TGTGCCTGGAGTGTGGGGGCAACCTACTCTGGAAACACCATATATTTT.

Only one count was recorded for this clone. V usage is TRBV7-9 and J usage is TRBJ1-1, with a weak D call TRBD1 (5 bases). V gave up 3 bases and J gave up 7 bases, with 9 bases separating them. The CDR3 runs 12 residues. Germline lookup yields CDR1 SEHNR and CDR2 FQNEAQ (reference sequence). The CDR3 sequence is CASSFGDSEAFF. In nucleotides, the CDR3 is TGTGCCAGCAGCTTCGGAGACAGTGAAGCTTTCTTT.

This clone appeared once. This chain connects TRBV27 to TRBJ2-5; D not certain. The germline CDR1 and CDR2 sequences are MNHEY and SMNVEV (reference sequence). Trimming removed 4 bases at V and 7 bases at J, with 13 bases between. CDR3 size: 13 residues. The DNA for the CDR3 is TGTGCCAGCAGTTCGAACGTTCCGGGGACCCAGTACTTC. Protein: CASSSNVPGTQYF.

The V gene is TRBV4-3, the J gene TRBJ2-1, with a tentative D call TRBD2 (6 bases). V dropped 4 bases and J dropped 2 bases, with 12 bases sitting between them. CDR3 length equals 15 residues. Looked up from germline, CDR1 is LGHNA and CDR2 is YSLEER. The CDR3 region has the DNA TGCGCCAGCAGCCGAATAGCGGAGCCCTACAATGAGCAGTTCTTC. Amino acids: CASSRIAEPYNEQFF.

The CDR3 loop is CASSLTAASGSYGYTF. The CDR3 nucleotides read TGTGCCAGCAGCTTAACTGCGGCCTCGGGCTCCTATGGCTACACCTTC. The V and J genes are TRBV11-2 and TRBJ1-2; D gene ambiguous. Deletions cut 2 bases from V and 4 bases from J, with 17 bases between. The germline CDR1 and CDR2 sequences are SGHAT and FQNNGV. There are 16 residues in the CDR3.

CDR3 sequence (DNA): TGTGCCAGCTCCCCTAGTATCTCTGGAAACACCATATATTTT. It specifies CASSPSISGNTIYF. The chain uses TRBV18 and TRBJ1-3; D is ambiguous. This CDR3 is 14 amino acids long. The germline V gene encodes CDR1 KGHSH and CDR2 LQKENI. The V end was cut by 6 bases, the J end by 0 bases, with 9 bases between.

This clone has just a few counts. The chain carries TRBV25-1 and TRBJ1-3, with D perhaps TRBD1 (6 bases). The CDR3 spans 15 residues. Germline V CDR1 and CDR2: MGHDK, SYGVNS. The germline V and J ends were trimmed by 7 bases and 4 bases, with 17 bases remaining between them. For the CDR3, the DNA is TGTGCCAGCACCGTGGGCACAGGGTCCGGAAACACCATATATTTT. This gives the protein CASTVGTGSGNTIYF.

This clone was detected only once. The CDR3 coding sequence is TGTGCCACCAGTGATTTGCACTCGACGGACAGCCGCAATCAGCCCCAGCATTTT. Translated: CATSDLHSTDSRNQPQHF. The chain joins TRBV24-1 to TRBJ1-5; D perhaps matches TRBD1 (6 bases). From germline, CDR1 is KGHDR and CDR2 SFDVKD. The CDR3 covers 18 residues. Trimming removed 0 bases from V and 2 bases from J, with 16 bases in between.

This chain joins TRBV18 and TRBJ2-5; D gene uncertain. Trimming removed 3 bases from V and 5 bases from J, with 16 bases in between. The CDR3 sequence is 15 residues long. CDR1 and CDR2 from the germline V gene are KGHSH and LQKENI. In nucleotides, the CDR3 is TGTGCCAGCTCACCTGACCTTTTAAAAGGGGAGACCCAGTACTTC. Its translation: CASSPDLLKGETQYF.